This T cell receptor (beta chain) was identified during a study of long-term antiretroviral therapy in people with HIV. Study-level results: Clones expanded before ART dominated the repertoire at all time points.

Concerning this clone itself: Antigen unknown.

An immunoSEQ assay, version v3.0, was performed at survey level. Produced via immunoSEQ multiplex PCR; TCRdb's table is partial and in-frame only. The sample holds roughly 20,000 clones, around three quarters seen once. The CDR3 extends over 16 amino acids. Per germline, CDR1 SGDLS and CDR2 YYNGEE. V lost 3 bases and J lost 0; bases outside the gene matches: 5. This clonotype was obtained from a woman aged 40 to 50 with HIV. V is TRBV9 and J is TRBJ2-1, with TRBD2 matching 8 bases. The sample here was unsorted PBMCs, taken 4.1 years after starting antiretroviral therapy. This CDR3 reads CASSGISGSSYNEQFF. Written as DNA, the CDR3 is TGTGCCAGCAGCGGTATAAGCGGGAGCTCCTACAATGAGCAGTTCTTC. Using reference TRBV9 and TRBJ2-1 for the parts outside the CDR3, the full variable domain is DSGVTQTPKHLITATGQRVTLRCSPRSGDLSVYWYQQSLDQGLQFLIQYYNGEERAKGNILERFSAQQFPDLHSELNLSSLELGDSALYFCASSGISGSSYNEQFFGPGTRLTVL.